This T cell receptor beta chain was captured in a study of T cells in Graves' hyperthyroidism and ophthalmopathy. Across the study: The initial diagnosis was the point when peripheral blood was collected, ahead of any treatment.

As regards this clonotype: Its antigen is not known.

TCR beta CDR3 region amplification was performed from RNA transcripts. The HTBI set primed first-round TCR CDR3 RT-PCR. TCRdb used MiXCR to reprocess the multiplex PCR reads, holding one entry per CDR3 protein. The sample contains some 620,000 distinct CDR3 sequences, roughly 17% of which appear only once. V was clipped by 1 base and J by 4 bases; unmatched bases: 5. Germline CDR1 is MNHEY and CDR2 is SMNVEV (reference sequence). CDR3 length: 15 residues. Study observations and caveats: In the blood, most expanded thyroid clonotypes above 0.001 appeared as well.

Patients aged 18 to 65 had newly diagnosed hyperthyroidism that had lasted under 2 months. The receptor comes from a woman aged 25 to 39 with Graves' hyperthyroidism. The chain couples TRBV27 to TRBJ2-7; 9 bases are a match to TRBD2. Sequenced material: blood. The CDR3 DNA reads TGTGCCAGCAGTTTATTTCCTAGCGGGAAATACGAGCAGTACTTC. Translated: CASSLFPSGKYEQYF.